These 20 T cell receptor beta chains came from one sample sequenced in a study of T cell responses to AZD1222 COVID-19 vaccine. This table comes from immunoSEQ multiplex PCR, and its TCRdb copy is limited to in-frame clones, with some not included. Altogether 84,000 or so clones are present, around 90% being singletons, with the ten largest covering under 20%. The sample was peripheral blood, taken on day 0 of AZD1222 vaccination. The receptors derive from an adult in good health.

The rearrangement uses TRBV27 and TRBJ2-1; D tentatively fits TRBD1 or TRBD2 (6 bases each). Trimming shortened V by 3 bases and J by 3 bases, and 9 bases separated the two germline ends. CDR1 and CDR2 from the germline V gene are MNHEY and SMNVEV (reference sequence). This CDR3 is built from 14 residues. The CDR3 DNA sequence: TGTGCCAGCAGTTTCAGGGGAGGCTACAATGAGCAGTTCTTC. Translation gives CASSFRGGYNEQFF.

Here the CDR3 reads CASSPKLAGGNEQFF. CDR3 coding DNA: TGTGCCAGCTCACCAAAACTAGCGGGAGGAAATGAGCAGTTCTTC. The chain uses TRBV18 and TRBJ2-1; 12 nucleotides agree with TRBD2. There are 15 residues in the CDR3. Unmatched junction bases numbered 3, after V lost 2 bases and J lost 7 bases. Germline lookup yields CDR1 KGHSH and CDR2 LQKENI.

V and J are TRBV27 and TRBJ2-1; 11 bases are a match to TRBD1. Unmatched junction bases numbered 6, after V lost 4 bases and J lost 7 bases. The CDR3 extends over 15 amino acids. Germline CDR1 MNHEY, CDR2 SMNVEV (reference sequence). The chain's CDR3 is CASSYRTGGRNEQFF. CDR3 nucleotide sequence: TGTGCCAGCAGTTACCGGACAGGGGGCAGGAATGAGCAGTTCTTC.

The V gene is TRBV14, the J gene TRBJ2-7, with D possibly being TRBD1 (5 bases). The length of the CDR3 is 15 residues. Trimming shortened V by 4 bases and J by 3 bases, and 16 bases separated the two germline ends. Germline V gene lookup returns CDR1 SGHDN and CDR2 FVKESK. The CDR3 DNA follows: TGTGCCAGCAGCCCACCTTTTCGCAGGGACTACGAGCAGTACTTC. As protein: CASSPPFRRDYEQYF.

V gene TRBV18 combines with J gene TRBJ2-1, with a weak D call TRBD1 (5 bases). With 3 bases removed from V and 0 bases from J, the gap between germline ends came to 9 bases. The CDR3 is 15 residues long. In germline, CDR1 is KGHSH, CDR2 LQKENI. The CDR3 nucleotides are TGTGCCAGCTCACCGCAGGGCAGCTCCTACAATGAGCAGTTCTTC. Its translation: CASSPQGSSYNEQFF. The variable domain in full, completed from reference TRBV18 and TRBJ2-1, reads NAGVMQNPRHLVRRRGQEARLRCSPMKGHSHVYWYRQLPEEGLKFMVYLQKENIIDESGMPKERFSAEFPKEGPSILRIQQVVRGDSAAYFCASSPQGSSYNEQFFGPGTRLTVL.

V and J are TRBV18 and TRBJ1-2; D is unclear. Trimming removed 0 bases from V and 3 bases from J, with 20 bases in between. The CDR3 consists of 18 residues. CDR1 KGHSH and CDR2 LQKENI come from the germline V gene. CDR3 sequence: CASSPPDGGREPHYGYTF. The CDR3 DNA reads TGTGCCAGCTCACCACCGGACGGTGGCCGCGAACCTCACTATGGCTACACCTTC.

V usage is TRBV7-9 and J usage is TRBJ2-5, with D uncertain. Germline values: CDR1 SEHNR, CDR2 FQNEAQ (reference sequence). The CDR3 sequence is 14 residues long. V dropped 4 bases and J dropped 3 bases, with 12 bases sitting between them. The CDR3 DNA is TGTGCCAGCAGCTGGGATCTTCCAGAAGAGACCCAGTACTTC. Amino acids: CASSWDLPEETQYF.

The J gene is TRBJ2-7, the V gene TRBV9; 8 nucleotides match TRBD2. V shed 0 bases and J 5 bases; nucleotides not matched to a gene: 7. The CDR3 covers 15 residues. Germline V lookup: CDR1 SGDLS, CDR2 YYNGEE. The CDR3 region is CASSVGSGGWNEQYF. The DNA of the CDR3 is TGTGCCAGCAGCGTAGGAAGCGGGGGCTGGAACGAGCAGTACTTC.

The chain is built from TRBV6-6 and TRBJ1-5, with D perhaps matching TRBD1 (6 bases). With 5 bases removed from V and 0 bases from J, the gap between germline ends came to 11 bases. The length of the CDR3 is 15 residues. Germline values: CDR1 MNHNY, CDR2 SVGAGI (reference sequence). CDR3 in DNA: TGTGCCAGCAGTGAGGGGGGCCCTAGCAATCAGCCCCAGCATTTT. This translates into CASSEGGPSNQPQHF.

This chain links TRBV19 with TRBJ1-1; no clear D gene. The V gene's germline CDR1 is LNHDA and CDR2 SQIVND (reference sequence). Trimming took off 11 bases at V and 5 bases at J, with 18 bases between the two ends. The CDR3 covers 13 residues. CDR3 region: CASKGRVFTEAFF. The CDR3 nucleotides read TGTGCCTCCAAAGGTCGGGTTTTTACTGAAGCTTTCTTT.

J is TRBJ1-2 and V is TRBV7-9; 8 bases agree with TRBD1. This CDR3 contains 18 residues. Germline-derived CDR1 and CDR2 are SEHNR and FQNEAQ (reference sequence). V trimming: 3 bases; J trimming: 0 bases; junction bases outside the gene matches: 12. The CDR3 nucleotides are TGTGCCAGCAGCTTTTCCCCCGACAGGGGCCCGGCTAACTATGGCTACACCTTC. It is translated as CASSFSPDRGPANYGYTF.

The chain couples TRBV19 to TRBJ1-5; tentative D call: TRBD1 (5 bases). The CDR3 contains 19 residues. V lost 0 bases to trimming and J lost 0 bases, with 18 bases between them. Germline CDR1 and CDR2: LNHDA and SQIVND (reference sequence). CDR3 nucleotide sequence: TGTGCCAGTAGTATAGATCCCGGGACTTGGAGGGCTAGCAATCAGCCCCAGCATTTT. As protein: CASSIDPGTWRASNQPQHF.

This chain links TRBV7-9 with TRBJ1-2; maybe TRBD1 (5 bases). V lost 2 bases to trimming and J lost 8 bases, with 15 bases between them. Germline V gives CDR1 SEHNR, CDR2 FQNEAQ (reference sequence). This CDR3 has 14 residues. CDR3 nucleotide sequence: TGTGCCAGCAGCTTAAGTACAGGCCCGGGCGGCTACACCTTC. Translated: CASSLSTGPGGYTF.

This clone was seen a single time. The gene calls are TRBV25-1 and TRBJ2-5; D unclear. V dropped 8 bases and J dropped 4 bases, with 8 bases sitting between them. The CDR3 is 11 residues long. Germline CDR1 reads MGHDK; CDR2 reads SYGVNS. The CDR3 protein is CASLKGETQYF. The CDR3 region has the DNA TGTGCCAGCCTGAAGGGAGAGACCCAGTACTTC.

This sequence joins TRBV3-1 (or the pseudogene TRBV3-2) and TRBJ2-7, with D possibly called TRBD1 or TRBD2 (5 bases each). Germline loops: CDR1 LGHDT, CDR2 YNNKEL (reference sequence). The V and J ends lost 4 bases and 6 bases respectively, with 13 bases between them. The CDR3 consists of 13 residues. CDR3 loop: CASSLLGPGEQYF. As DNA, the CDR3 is TGTGCCAGCAGCCTTCTGGGACCGGGCGAGCAGTACTTC.

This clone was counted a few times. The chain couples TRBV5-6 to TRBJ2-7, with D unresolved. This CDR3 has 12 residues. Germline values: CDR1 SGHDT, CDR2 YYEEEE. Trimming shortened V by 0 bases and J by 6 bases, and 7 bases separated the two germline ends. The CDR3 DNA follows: TGTGCCAGCAGCTTGGCAATGCGCGAGCAGTACTTC. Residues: CASSLAMREQYF.

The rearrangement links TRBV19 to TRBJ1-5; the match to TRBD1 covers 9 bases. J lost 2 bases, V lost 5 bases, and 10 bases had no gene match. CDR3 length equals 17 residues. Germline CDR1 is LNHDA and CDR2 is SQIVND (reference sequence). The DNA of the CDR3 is TGTGCCAGTAGTTCCCGGGACAGGGTTTCGGGCAATCAGCCCCAGCATTTT. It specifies CASSSRDRVSGNQPQHF.

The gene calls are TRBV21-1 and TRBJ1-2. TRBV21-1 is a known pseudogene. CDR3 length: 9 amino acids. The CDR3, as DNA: TGTGCCAGCAGGCGGAGCTACACCTTC. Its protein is CASRRSYTF.

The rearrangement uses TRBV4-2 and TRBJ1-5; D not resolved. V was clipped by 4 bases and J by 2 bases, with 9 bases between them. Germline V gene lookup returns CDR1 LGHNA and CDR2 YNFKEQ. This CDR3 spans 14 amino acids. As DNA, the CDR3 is TGTGCCAGCAGCCCCTTGATTGGCAATCAGCCCCAGCATTTT. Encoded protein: CASSPLIGNQPQHF.

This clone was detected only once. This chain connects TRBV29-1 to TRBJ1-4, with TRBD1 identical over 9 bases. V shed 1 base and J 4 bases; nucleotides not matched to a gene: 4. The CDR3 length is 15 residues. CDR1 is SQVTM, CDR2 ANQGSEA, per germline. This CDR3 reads CSVEGDRASNEKLFF. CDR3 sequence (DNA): TGCAGCGTTGAAGGGGACAGGGCGAGTAATGAAAAACTGTTTTTT. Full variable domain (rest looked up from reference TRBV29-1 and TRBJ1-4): SAVISQKPSRDICQRGTSLTIQCQVDSQVTMMFWYRQQPGQSLTLIATANQGSEATYESGFVIDKFPISRPNLTFSTLTVSNMSPEDSSIYLCSVEGDRASNEKLFFGSGTQLSVL.